These 14 T cell receptor beta chains originate from one sample sequenced in a study of CD8+CD57+ T cells in acquired aplastic anemia. It was patients with CD8+CD57+ cell expansion by flow cytometry who were chosen for sequencing. Profiling that covered TCR beta VDJ and CDR3 relied on genomic DNA as its template. TCRdb itself ran the reads through MiXCR, one entry per CDR3 protein. The data hold approximately 170,000 distinct CDR3 sequences, with approximately 44% observed a single time. The sample consisted of sorted CD4+, CD8+, or CD8+CD57+ T cells (not recorded which) from PBMCs. The receptors were sampled from a human donor with aplastic anemia.

In this sample, this clonotype turned up many times. This rearrangement joins TRBV24-1 to TRBJ2-1; 10 bases align to TRBD1. Germline trimming cut 9 bases from V and 2 bases from J; bases unmatched to any gene: 0. Germline V gene lookup returns CDR1 KGHDR and CDR2 SFDVKD. This CDR3 region has 13 residues. The CDR3: CATGTGAYNEQFF. The CDR3 DNA is TGTGCCACCGGGACAGGGGCCTACAATGAGCAGTTCTTC.

This clonotype was picked up a small number of times. This chain joins TRBV6-1 and TRBJ2-1, with D unclear. There are 12 residues in the CDR3. Germline V CDR1 and CDR2: MNHNS, SASEGT. Trimming stripped 3 bases from V and 1 base from J, with 1 base between. CDR3 coding DNA: TGTGCCAGCAGTGAGTCCTACAATGAGCAGTTCTTC. Amino acid sequence: CASSESYNEQFF.

This clonotype was observed many times. V gene TRBV27 combines with J gene TRBJ1-6; possibly TRBD1 for D (6 bases). This CDR3 is built from 13 residues. CDR1 is MNHEY and CDR2 is SMNVEV in the germline V gene (reference sequence). V was pared by 2 bases and J by 9 bases, with 8 bases between. The CDR3 loop is CASSLTGSSPLHF. The DNA of the CDR3 is TGTGCCAGCAGTTTAACAGGGAGTTCACCCCTCCACTTT.

At least ten counts were recorded for this clonotype. The chain couples TRBV4-2 to TRBJ1-6; no reliable D call. The V end was cut by 1 base, the J end by 8 bases, with 9 bases between. Germline V gives CDR1 LGHNA, CDR2 YNFKEQ. This CDR3 is built from 14 residues. The CDR3 DNA sequence: TGTGCCAGCAGCCAAGGAGGACCGGATTCACCCCTCCACTTT. It translates to CASSQGGPDSPLHF.

The chain has TRBV19 and TRBJ2-1, with 8 bases matching TRBD2. V trimming: 5 bases; J trimming: 4 bases; junction bases outside the gene matches: 7. Germline CDR1 is LNHDA and CDR2 is SQIVND (reference sequence). The CDR3 has 15 residues. CDR3 protein: CASSQSGSRYNEQFF. The CDR3 region has the DNA TGTGCCAGTAGTCAGAGCGGGAGTAGGTACAATGAGCAGTTCTTC. Variable domain in full (rest from reference TRBV19 and TRBJ2-1): DGGITQSPKYLFRKEGQNVTLSCEQNLNHDAMYWYRQDPGQGLRLIYYSQIVNDFQKGDIAEGYSVSREKKESFPLTVTSAQKNPTAFYLCASSQSGSRYNEQFFGPGTRLTVL.

This sequence joins TRBV7-6 and TRBJ1-2, with TRBD1 identical over 10 bases. Per the germline V gene, CDR1 is SGHVS and CDR2 is FNYEAQ. The trim removed 5 bases at V and 5 bases at J, leaving 5 bases unmatched. The CDR3 consists of 14 residues. CDR3 sequence: CASSGRTGGYGYTF. In nucleotides, the CDR3 is TGTGCCAGCAGCGGTAGGACAGGGGGATATGGCTACACCTTC.

This clonotype is a singleton in its sample. This CDR3 is CASTTLLNTEAFF. The CDR3 DNA is TGTGCCAGTACTACCCTATTGAACACTGAAGCTTTCTTT. The chain joins TRBV19 to TRBJ1-1; no clear D. The V gene lost 7 bases and the J gene lost 0 bases, with 9 bases spanning the gap. Germline V gene lookup returns CDR1 LNHDA and CDR2 SQIVND (reference sequence). CDR3 length: 13 residues.

The chain links TRBV27 to TRBJ1-2; a weak D match, TRBD1 (5 bases). The CDR3 contains 13 residues. V lost 6 bases, J lost 8 bases, and 16 bases lay in between. The germline V gene has CDR1 MNHEY and CDR2 SMNVEV (reference sequence). In DNA, the CDR3 is TGTGCCAGCAGCGCCGGGGGGAGAGGAGGCTACACCTTC. Translation: CASSAGGRGGYTF.

This clonotype was found many times. J is TRBJ2-7 and V is TRBV18, with unresolved D. Germline CDR1 KGHSH, CDR2 LQKENI. V was pared by 4 bases and J by 3 bases, with 7 bases between. The CDR3 sequence is 12 residues long. CDR3 DNA sequence: TGTGCCAGCTCACAATACAACTACGAGCAGTACTTC. Protein: CASSQYNYEQYF.

V is TRBV19 and J is TRBJ1-4, with a weak D call TRBD1 (5 bases). Germline V gene data show CDR1 as LNHDA and CDR2 as SQIVND (reference sequence). The length of the CDR3 is 14 residues. With 5 bases removed from V and 4 bases from J, the gap between germline ends came to 11 bases. DNA of the CDR3: TGTGCCAGTAGTGGGACTGGGTTTAATGAAAAACTGTTTTTT. It translates to CASSGTGFNEKLFF.

This chain connects TRBV9 to TRBJ2-3; 14 bases line up with TRBD2. The CDR3 loop spans 17 amino acids. Germline-derived CDR1 and CDR2 are SGDLS and YYNGEE. Trimming cost V 4 bases and J 4 bases; bases outside gene matches: 8. CDR3 sequence: CASSTGTSGGPADTQYF. The CDR3 DNA follows: TGTGCCAGCAGCACAGGGACTAGCGGGGGCCCCGCAGATACGCAGTATTTT.

The chain recombines TRBV3-1 with TRBJ1-2; D might be TRBD1 (5 bases). The germline gives CDR1 LGHDT, CDR2 YNNKEL (reference sequence). With 1 base removed from V and 8 bases from J, the gap between germline ends came to 17 bases. CDR3 length: 15 residues. The CDR3: CASSQGTAGLGGYTF. The CDR3, as DNA: TGTGCCAGCAGCCAAGGGACGGCAGGGTTGGGGGGCTACACCTTC. Together with reference TRBV3-1 and TRBJ1-2, the CDR3 gives the full variable domain: DTAVSQTPKYLVTQMGNDKSIKCEQNLGHDTMYWYKQDSKKFLKIMFSYNNKELIINETVPNRFSPKSPDKAHLNLHINSLELGDSAVYFCASSQGTAGLGGYTFGSGTRLTVV.

As to this clonotype: The DNA is omitted, as the CDR3 cannot be located on it reliably, and the CDR3 follows TCRdb's listing. The chain uses TRBV7-2 and TRBJ2-5; no DNA check was done on the table's D call, TRBD2. The CDR3 has 16 amino acids, counting both end residues. Germline CDR1 is SGHTA and CDR2 is FQGNSA. CDR3 in amino acids: CASSLVAGGNQETRFF.

The rearrangement uses TRBV4-2 and TRBJ1-2, with D possibly being TRBD1 (6 bases). Germline assignment: CDR1 LGHNA and CDR2 YNFKEQ. The CDR3 runs 16 residues. Deletions cut 4 bases from V and 2 bases from J, with 17 bases between. CDR3: CASSPDGGRSNYGYTF. The CDR3 bases are TGTGCCAGCAGCCCGGACGGGGGGCGGTCGAACTATGGCTACACCTTC.